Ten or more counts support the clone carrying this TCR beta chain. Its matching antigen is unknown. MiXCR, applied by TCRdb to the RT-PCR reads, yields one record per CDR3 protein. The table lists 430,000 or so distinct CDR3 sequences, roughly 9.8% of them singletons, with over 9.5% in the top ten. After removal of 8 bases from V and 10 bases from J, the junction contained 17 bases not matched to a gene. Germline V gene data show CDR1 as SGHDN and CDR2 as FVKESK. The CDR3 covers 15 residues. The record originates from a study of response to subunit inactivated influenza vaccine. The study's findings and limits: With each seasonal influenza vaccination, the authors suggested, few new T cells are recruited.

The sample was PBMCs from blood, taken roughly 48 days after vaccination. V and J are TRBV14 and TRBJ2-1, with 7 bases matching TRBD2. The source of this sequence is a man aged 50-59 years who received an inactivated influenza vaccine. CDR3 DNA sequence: TGTGCCAGCTCCGAGGGAGCGGGGTCAAGAGACGAGCAGTTCTTC. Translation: CASSEGAGSRDEQFF.